This T cell receptor (beta chain) comes out of a study of blood T cell repertoires in COVID-19. Study background: In each case, the material was cDNA or gDNA derived from T cells, B-cell-depleted T cells, or PBMCs.

Authors' data handling: Reference gene primer amplification gave estimated nucleated cell counts. This table comes from immunoSEQ multiplex PCR, and its TCRdb copy is limited to in-frame clones, with some not included. V and J calls and clone size are those listed in that table; D and trimming were worked out from the DNA. The table includes 140,000 or so clones, about 82% detected once. J was trimmed by 1 base and V by 4 bases; bases with no gene match: 4. The CDR3 consists of 15 residues. The germline gives CDR1 SGHAT, CDR2 FQNNGV. The TCR comes from a man in his forties or fifties with acute or convalescent COVID-19. The rearrangement uses TRBV11-2 and TRBJ2-1; 7 positions match TRBD1. The sample taken for sequencing was peripheral blood. This CDR3 reads CASSSGQVSYNEQFF. CDR3 sequence (DNA): TGTGCCAGCAGCTCAGGACAGGTTTCCTACAATGAGCAGTTCTTC.